This T cell receptor beta chain is from a study of T cells in Graves' hyperthyroidism and ophthalmopathy. There were TCR beta CDR3 regions amplified from RNA transcripts. The TCR CDR3 was amplified in a first-round RT-PCR using the HTBI primer set. TCRdb re-derived calls from the multiplex PCR reads in MiXCR, one entry per CDR3 protein. In the table there are roughly 580,000 distinct CDR3 sequences, approximately 15% of which are singletons. Trimming cost V 7 bases and J 4 bases; bases outside gene matches: 1. The CDR3 sequence is 12 residues long. Per germline, CDR1 SQVTM and CDR2 ANQGSEA. Isolation of PBMCs was performed on around 9.3 ml fresh peripheral blood. Only a few counts were recorded for this clonotype.

What was sequenced was blood. The chain is built from TRBV29-1 and TRBJ1-4; 9 positions agree with TRBD1. This clonotype originated in a woman aged 25-40 years with Graves' hyperthyroidism that later progressed to Graves' ophthalmopathy. CDR3 region: CSGTGDNEKLFF. The CDR3 nucleotides read TGCAGCGGGACAGGGGATAATGAAAAACTGTTTTTT.